Shown below are 20 T cell receptor beta chains from a single sample sequenced in a study of blood T cell repertoires in COVID-19. Generated by immunoSEQ multiplex PCR, the TCRdb table keeps only in-frame clones and is missing some. This sample carries 250,000 to 400,000 clones, roughly 88% of them seen once, and the ten largest clones take approximately 1.6%. What was sequenced was peripheral blood. The source of these receptors is a woman aged 25-40 years with COVID-19, enrolled during active disease.

The chain has TRBV11-2 and TRBJ2-3, with D possibly TRBD2 on 5 matching bases. The CDR3 runs to 14 residues. Trimming removed 3 bases from V and 0 bases from J, with 7 bases in between. Germline V lookup: CDR1 SGHAT, CDR2 FQNNGV. Here the CDR3 DNA reads TGTGCCAGCAGCTTGGAGGTTAGCACAGATACGCAGTATTTT. Translation: CASSLEVSTDTQYF. Full variable domain (remainder filled in from reference TRBV11-2 and TRBJ2-3): EAGVAQSPRYKIIEKRQSVAFWCNPISGHATLYWYQQILGQGPKLLIQFQNNGVVDDSQLPKDRFSAERLKGVDSTLKIQPAKLEDSAVYLCASSLEVSTDTQYFGPGTRLTVL.

In this sample, this clone turned up once. CDR3 bases: TGTGCCAGCAGCTTAGTTCGGGAAGCCTACAATGAGCAGTTCTTC. This sequence encodes CASSLVREAYNEQFF. The chain joins TRBV7-6 to TRBJ2-1; weak D call: TRBD2 (5 bases). Trimming pared 1 base from V and 2 bases from J, leaving 9 bases between. CDR1 SGHVS and CDR2 FNYEAQ come from the germline V gene. CDR3 length: 15 residues.

The J gene is TRBJ1-6, the V gene TRBV19, with TRBD1 matching over 7 bases. V trimming: 3 bases; J trimming: 5 bases; junction bases outside the gene matches: 7. The length of the CDR3 is 16 residues. The V gene's germline CDR1 is LNHDA and CDR2 SQIVND (reference sequence). CDR3: CASSMRPGGNNSPLHF. The CDR3 region has the DNA TGTGCCAGTAGTATGAGGCCAGGGGGAAATAATTCACCCCTCCACTTT.

CDR3: CASSQGGLDTQYF. CDR3 DNA sequence: TGTGCCAGCTCCCAAGGGGGCTTGGATACGCAGTATTTT. This chain links TRBV2 with TRBJ2-3; 7 bases match TRBD1. The CDR3 runs 13 residues. With V trimmed by 8 bases and J by 6 bases, 8 bases remained unmatched. Looked up from germline, CDR1 is SNHLY and CDR2 is FYNNEI.

A note on this clone: Other DNA sequences from this sample encode an identical CDR3 as well. The CDR3 loop reads CASSPSGGSTDTQYF. The CDR3 coding sequence is TGTGCCAGCTCACCGAGTGGAGGGTCCACAGATACGCAGTATTTT. The rearrangement links TRBV18 to TRBJ2-3; maybe TRBD2 (6 bases). The length of the CDR3 is 15 residues. The V and J ends lost 3 bases and 2 bases respectively, with 12 bases between them. Germline V CDR1 and CDR2: KGHSH, LQKENI.

The chain combines TRBV5-1 with TRBJ1-1; D remains unclear. There are 15 residues in the CDR3. The ends were cut back, 0 bases at V and 0 bases at J, with 9 bases in the middle. The germline V gene has CDR1 SGHRS and CDR2 YFSETQ. In DNA, the CDR3 is TGCGCCAGCAGCTTGGAACAGAATTTGAACACTGAAGCTTTCTTT. Protein: CASSLEQNLNTEAFF.

The rearrangement links TRBV2 to TRBJ2-5; D is unclear. The CDR3 has 14 residues. CDR1 and CDR2 (germline): SNHLY, FYNNEI. V lost 1 base and J lost 1, with 7 bases in between. For the CDR3, the DNA is TGTGCCAGCAGTGAAGTTGCGATCCAAGAGACCCAGTACTTC. It is translated as CASSEVAIQETQYF.

The V gene is TRBV7-9, the J gene TRBJ1-4; possibly TRBD1 for D (6 bases). Germline assignment: CDR1 SEHNR and CDR2 FQNEAQ (reference sequence). The V end was cut by 5 bases, the J end by 7 bases, with 17 bases between. The CDR3 covers 15 residues. The CDR3 protein is CASSPTGSRGEKLFF. The CDR3 DNA follows: TGTGCCAGCAGCCCGACAGGTTCCCGGGGTGAAAAACTGTTTTTT.

V and J are TRBV7-2 and TRBJ1-2; the D is unclear. The CDR3 spans 12 residues. The germline CDR1 and CDR2 sequences are SGHTA and FQGNSA. V lost 3 bases, J lost 14 bases, and 16 bases lay in between. The CDR3, as DNA: TGTGCCAGCAGCTTTCGGTCGGGCCCGGGGACCTTC. This encodes CASSFRSGPGTF.

V is TRBV12-3 or TRBV12-4 and J is TRBJ1-4, with D unclear. V was cut by 7 bases and J by 10 bases, with 16 bases left in between. The CDR3 sequence is 13 residues long. CDR3 sequence: CASTETFHGKLFF. The CDR3 region has the DNA TGTGCCAGCACCGAGACTTTTCACGGAAAACTGTTTTTT.

V usage is TRBV9 and J usage is TRBJ2-7, with TRBD2 identical over 7 bases. V dropped 0 bases and J dropped 7; count of bases not matched to a gene: 10. There are 15 residues in the CDR3. Germline V gene lookup returns CDR1 SGDLS and CDR2 YYNGEE. This CDR3 reads CASSVDGGVGREQYF. The CDR3 bases are TGTGCCAGCAGCGTAGATGGAGGGGTCGGGAGGGAGCAGTACTTC.

The V and J genes are TRBV7-2 and TRBJ2-2; weak D call: TRBD2 (5 bases). CDR1 is SGHTA and CDR2 is FQGNSA in the germline V gene. The CDR3 covers 14 residues. Trimming took 4 bases from V and 4 from J, leaving 10 bases between them. The CDR3 coding sequence is TGTGCCAGCAGCTCGGGGAGCCCCACCGGGGAGCTGTTTTTT. This codes for CASSSGSPTGELFF.

V gene TRBV2 combines with J gene TRBJ1-1; D call uncertain. CDR1 is SNHLY and CDR2 is FYNNEI in the germline V gene. V lost 5 bases and J lost 5, with 12 bases in between. CDR3 length: 13 amino acids. CDR3 amino acids: CASSPEMRTEAFF. CDR3 coding DNA: TGTGCCAGCAGTCCAGAGATGCGGACTGAAGCTTTCTTT.

The chain combines TRBV3-1 (or the pseudogene TRBV3-2) with TRBJ1-2, with 7 bases that match TRBD1. The CDR3 sequence is 15 residues long. J lost 1 base, V lost 3 bases, and 5 bases had no gene match. CDR1 and CDR2 from the germline V gene are LGHDT and YNNKEL (reference sequence). DNA for the CDR3: TGTGCCAGCAGCCAGACAGGGATAGTTAACTATGGCTACACCTTC. It encodes CASSQTGIVNYGYTF.

This chain uses TRBV6-5 with TRBJ2-2, with D maybe TRBD1 (6 bases). V lost 4 bases to trimming and J lost 1 base, with 10 bases between them. CDR3 length: 15 residues. Germline CDR1 reads MNHEY; CDR2 reads SVGAGI. The CDR3 sequence: CASSSGTRNTGELFF. DNA for the CDR3: TGTGCCAGCAGTTCCGGGACACGGAACACCGGGGAGCTGTTTTTT.

The chain employs TRBV5-8 and TRBJ2-7, with a tentative D call TRBD1 (5 bases). The length of the CDR3 is 16 residues. Germline assignment: CDR1 SGHTS and CDR2 YDEGEE. Trimming took off 3 bases at V and 2 bases at J, with 18 bases between the two ends. The CDR3 DNA reads as TGTGCCAGCAGCTCACCGAGACAGAAACCAGCCTACGAGCAGTACTTC. Translation gives CASSSPRQKPAYEQYF.

The rearrangement joins TRBV7-3 to TRBJ1-1; TRBD1 agrees at 8 bases. This CDR3 is 15 amino acids long. J lost 1 base, V lost 5 bases, and 6 bases had no gene match. Per the germline V gene, CDR1 is SGHTA and CDR2 is FQGTGA. CDR3 bases: TGTGCCAGCAGCCCAGGCGGGACAGGGAACACTGAAGCTTTCTTT. Amino acid sequence: CASSPGGTGNTEAFF.

Only a few counts were recorded for this clone. The rearrangement joins TRBV6-4 to TRBJ1-5; TRBD1 agrees at 7 bases. V trimming: 6 bases; J trimming: 0 bases; junction bases outside the gene matches: 5. This CDR3 spans 15 amino acids. Germline loops: CDR1 MRHNA, CDR2 SNTAGT. The CDR3 reads CASREQGYSNQPQHF. In nucleotides, the CDR3 is TGTGCCAGCAGGGAACAGGGGTATAGCAATCAGCCCCAGCATTTT.

The chain carries TRBV5-1 and TRBJ1-4; TRBD1 might be the D (5 bases). The germline gives CDR1 SGHRS, CDR2 YFSETQ. V lost 4 bases to trimming and J lost 8 bases, with 15 bases between them. This CDR3 is built from 14 residues. CDR3 bases: TGCGCCAGCAGCCCCGACAGTTTCGGGGAAAAACTGTTTTTT. This codes for CASSPDSFGEKLFF.

The table lists this clone with a few counts. V is TRBV7-6 and J is TRBJ2-7, with 10 bases matching TRBD2. CDR1 is SGHVS, CDR2 FNYEAQ, per germline. Unmatched junction bases numbered 10, after V lost 4 bases and J lost 4 bases. This CDR3 comprises 16 residues. For the CDR3, the DNA is TGTGCCAGCAGCTCAAACCTGGGACTAGCGCCTTACGAGCAGTACTTC. Amino acid sequence: CASSSNLGLAPYEQYF.